This TCR beta chain is drawn from a study of cytomegalovirus exposure and HLA in healthy donors. The study, taken as a whole, reports: The study designated about 180 TCR beta chains cytomegalovirus-associated.

This clone was seen a handful of times. The antigen remains undetermined. This CDR3 is built from 13 residues. CDR1 is MNHEY, CDR2 SMNVEV, per germline (reference sequence). V lost 4 bases, J lost 6 bases, and 4 bases stayed unmatched. Sequencing was performed with immunoSEQ multiplex PCR; in TCRdb, only in-frame clones are kept and a portion is missing. The sample lists 260,000 or so clones; roughly 90% were seen once. The TCR comes from a woman aged 18 to 35 in good health and CMV-seronegative. The rearrangement joins TRBV27 to TRBJ2-7, with 9 bases lining up with TRBD1. The source material was PBMCs. The CDR3 region has the DNA TGTGCCAGCAGTTGGACAGGGGTAGGCGAGCAGTACTTC. As protein: CASSWTGVGEQYF.